This T cell receptor (beta chain) was sequenced for a study of T cell responses to AZD1222 COVID-19 vaccine. Notes on the study in general: Most donors were white British, females outnumbered males, and clonal diversity was possibly underestimated.

Sequencing used immunoSEQ multiplex PCR; TCRdb keeps in-frame clones, though not all of them. The table records some 150,000 clones, about 82% of them present only once. As regards this clone: Its antigen is unknown.

The CDR3 has 16 residues. Per the germline V gene, CDR1 is SGDLS and CDR2 is YYNGEE. V dropped 0 bases and J dropped 7 bases, with 18 bases sitting between them. J is TRBJ2-3 and V is TRBV9; tentatively, D is TRBD2 (6 bases). Sequencing used peripheral blood, obtained 28 days after the second AZD1222 dose. The sequence derives from an adult who received the AZD1222 COVID-19 vaccine. The CDR3 spells CASSVAGGMGGYTQYF. In DNA form, the CDR3 reads TGTGCCAGCAGCGTAGCGGGCGGGATGGGGGGTTATACGCAGTATTTT.